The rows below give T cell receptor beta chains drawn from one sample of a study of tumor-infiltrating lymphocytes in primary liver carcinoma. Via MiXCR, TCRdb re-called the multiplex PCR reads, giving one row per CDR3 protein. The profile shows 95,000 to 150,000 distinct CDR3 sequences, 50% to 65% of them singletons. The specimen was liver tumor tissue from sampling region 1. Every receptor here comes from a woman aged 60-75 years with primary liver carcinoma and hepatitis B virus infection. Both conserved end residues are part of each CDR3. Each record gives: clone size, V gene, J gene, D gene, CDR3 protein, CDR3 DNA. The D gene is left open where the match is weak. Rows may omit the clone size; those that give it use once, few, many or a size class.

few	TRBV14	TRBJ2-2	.	CASSPESGFIGELFF	TGTGCCAGCAGCCCCGAGTCCGGCTTTATCGGGGAGCTGTTTTTT
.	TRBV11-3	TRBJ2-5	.	CASRPGVAGLETQYF	TGTGCCAGCAGACCCGGGGTAGCTGGATTGGAGACCCAGTACTTC
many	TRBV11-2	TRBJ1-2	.	CASSPTHNYGYTF	TGTGCCAGCAGCCCGACCCATAACTATGGCTACACCTTC
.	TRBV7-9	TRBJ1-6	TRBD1	CASSLDRRNLPLHF	TGTGCCAGCAGCTTGGACAGGAGGAATTTACCCCTCCACTTT
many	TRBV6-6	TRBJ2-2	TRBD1	CASSYSGQGTGELFF	TGTGCCAGCAGTTACTCGGGACAGGGGACCGGGGAGCTGTTTTTT
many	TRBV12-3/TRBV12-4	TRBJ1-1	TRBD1	CASSRGTGNTEAFF	TGTGCCAGCAGTCGCGGGACAGGGAACACTGAAGCTTTCTTT
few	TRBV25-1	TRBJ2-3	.	CASSGLDTDTQYF	TGTGCCAGCAGCGGACTTGACACAGATACGCAGTATTTT
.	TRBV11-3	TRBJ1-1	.	CASSHDGSNTEAFF	TGCGCCAGCAGCCACGACGGCTCGAACACTGAAGCTTTCTTT
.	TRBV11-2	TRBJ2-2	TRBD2	CASSTISGRNTREMFF	TGTGCCAGCAGCACAATTAGCGGGAGGAACACCAGGGAGATGTTCTTT
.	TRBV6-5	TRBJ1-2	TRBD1	CASSYSRPGGDGYTF	TGTGCTAGCAGTTACTCGCGCCCAGGGGGCGATGGCTACACCTTC
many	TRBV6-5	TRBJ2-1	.	CASSYSRVTNEQFF	TGTGCCAGCAGTTACTCGAGAGTGACCAATGAGCAGTTCTTC
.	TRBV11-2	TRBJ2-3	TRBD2	CSSSLSGRGTDTQYF	TGTTCCAGCAGCTTGAGCGGGAGGGGGACAGATACGCAGTATTTT
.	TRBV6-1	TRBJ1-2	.	CASSEIGVVRYGYTF	TGTGCCAGCAGTGAAATCGGGGTTGTTAGATATGGATACACCTTC
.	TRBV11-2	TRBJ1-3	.	CASSRGSYRNTIYF	TGTGCCAGCAGCAGGGGTTCATATAGAAACACCATATATTTT
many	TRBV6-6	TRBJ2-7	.	CASRLDLSYEQYF	TGTGCCAGCAGACTAGACTTATCCTACGAGCAGTACTTC
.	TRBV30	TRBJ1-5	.	CAWSQSNQPQHF	TGTGCCTGGAGCCAAAGCAATCAGCCCCAGCATTTT
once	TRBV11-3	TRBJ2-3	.	CASSFRTITGTQYF	TGTGCCAGCAGCTTCAGGACTATCACAGGCACGCAGTATTTT
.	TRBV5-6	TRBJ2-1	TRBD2	CASSGMTSGMSHEQFF	TGTGCAAGCAGCGGCATGACTAGCGGGATGTCCCATGAGCAGTTCTTC
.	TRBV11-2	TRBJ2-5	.	CAISLTGNSLETQYF	TGTGCCATCAGCTTGACGGGAAATTCGTTGGAGACCCAATACTTC
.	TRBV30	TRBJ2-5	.	CAWSPGNQETQCF	TGTGCCTGGAGTCCCGGCAACCAAGAGACCCAGTGCTTC
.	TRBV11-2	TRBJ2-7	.	CTSSDHDRNDYEQYF	TGTACCAGCAGCGACCACGACAGGAACGACTACGAGCAGTACTTC
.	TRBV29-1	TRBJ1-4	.	CSVEDRHNHPYEKLFF	TGCAGTGTTGAAGATCGGCACAATCATCCCTATGAAAAACTGTTTTTT
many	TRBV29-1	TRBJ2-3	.	CSGGGGTGDTQYF	TGCAGCGGGGGTGGCGGGACTGGAGATACGCAGTATTTT
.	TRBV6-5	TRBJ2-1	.	CASGLTRIYNEQFF	TGTGCCAGCGGCCTCACGCGGATATACAATGAGCAATTCTTC
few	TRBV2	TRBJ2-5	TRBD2	CASKRGQETQYF	TGTGCCAGCAAGCGGGGCCAAGAGACCCAGTACTTC
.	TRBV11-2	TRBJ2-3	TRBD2	CGSSPGLVSTDTQYF	TGTGGCAGCAGCCCGGGACTAGTTAGCACGGATACGCAGTATTTT
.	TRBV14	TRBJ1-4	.	CASSQERRLNEKLFF	TGTGCCAGCAGCCAAGAAAGGCGTCTGAATGAAAAACTGTTTTTT
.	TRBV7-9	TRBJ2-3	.	CASSFGSPGTQYF	TGTGCCAGCAGCTTTGGCTCCCCCGGTACGCAGTATTTT
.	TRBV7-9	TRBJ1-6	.	CASSLQPGGPLHF	TGTGCCAGCAGCTTACAACCCGGGGGACCCCTCCACTTT
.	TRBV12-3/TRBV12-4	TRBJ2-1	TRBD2	CASTSPTSGDNELFF	TGTGCCAGCACTTCACCGACTAGCGGAGACAATGAGCTGTTCTTC
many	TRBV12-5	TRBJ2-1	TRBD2	CASGWGLAGNEQFF	TGTGCTAGTGGCTGGGGACTAGCAGGGAATGAGCAGTTCTTC
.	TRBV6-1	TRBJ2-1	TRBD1	CASSLDRVLGGQSF	TGTGCCAGCAGTTTGGACAGGGTCTTGGGCGGGCAGTCCTTC
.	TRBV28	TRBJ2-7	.	CDSRVGAGSSYEQYF	TGTGACAGCAGGGTGGGGGCGGGGAGCTCCTACGAGCAGTACTTC
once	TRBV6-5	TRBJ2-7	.	CASSYSIFTLPRYGGIYEQYF	TGTGCCAGCAGTTACTCGATCTTTACTTTACCCCGATACGGCGGCATCTACGAGCAGTACTTC
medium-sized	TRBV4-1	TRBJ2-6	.	CASSQDSRVSGANVLTF	TGCGCCAGCAGCCAAGACTCCAGGGTCTCTGGGGCCAACGTCCTGACTTTC
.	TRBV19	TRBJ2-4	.	CASRRDSWGKNIQYF	TGTGCCAGTAGGCGGGACAGCTGGGGCAAAAACATTCAGTACTTC
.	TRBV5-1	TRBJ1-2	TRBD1	CASSSKGTGANNNYGYTF	TGCGCCAGCAGCTCAAAAGGGACAGGGGCGAATAATAACTATGGCTACACCTTC
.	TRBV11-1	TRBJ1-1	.	CASSLGRGTTEIFF	TGTGCCAGCAGCTTAGGGAGGGGGACCACTGAAATATTCTTT
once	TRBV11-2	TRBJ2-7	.	CVSSLNQTASYEQYF	TGTGTCAGCAGCTTAAATCAAACAGCGTCCTACGAGCAGTACTTC
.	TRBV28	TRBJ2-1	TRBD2	CASISGRNYNEQFF	TGTGCCAGCATTAGCGGGAGAAACTACAATGAGCAGTTCTTC
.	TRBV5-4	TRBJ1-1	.	CASSIKGRRGPNTEAFF	TGTGCCAGCAGCATAAAGGGGAGGAGAGGGCCAAACACTGAAGCTTTCTTT
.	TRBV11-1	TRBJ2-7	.	CAGSLRGASYEQYF	TGTGCCGGCAGCTTAAGGGGGGCCTCATACGAGCAGTACTTC
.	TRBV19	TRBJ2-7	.	CASSILGNEQYF	TGTGCCAGTAGTATCCTAGGAAACGAGCAGTACTTC
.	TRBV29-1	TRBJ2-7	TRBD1	CSAGGQEYPYEQYF	TGCAGCGCCGGGGGACAGGAGTATCCCTATGAGCAGTACTTC
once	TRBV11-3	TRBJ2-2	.	CAGSLDSAGANTGKLFF	TGTGCCGGCAGCTTAGACAGCGCTGGTGCGAACACCGGGAAGCTGTTTTTT
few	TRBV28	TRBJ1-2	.	CASSSQGNYGYTF	TGTGCCAGCAGTTCTCAGGGTAACTATGGCTACACCTTC
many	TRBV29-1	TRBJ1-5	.	CSVAGVGNQPQHF	TGCAGCGTGGCAGGGGTCGGCAATCAGCCCCAGCATTTT
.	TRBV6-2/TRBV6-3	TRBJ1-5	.	CVSRRLSLTGSGGSNQPQHF	TGTGTCAGCAGACGCCTCAGCTTAACCGGGAGTGGGGGTAGCAATCAGCCCCAGCATTTT
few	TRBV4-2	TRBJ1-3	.	CASSQVSDTIYF	TGTGCCAGCAGCCAAGTTTCGGACACCATATATTTT
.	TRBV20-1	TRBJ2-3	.	CSARERVAALVRFTDTQYF	TGCAGTGCTAGAGAGAGGGTTGCCGCTCTGGTGCGGTTCACAGATACGCAGTATTTT
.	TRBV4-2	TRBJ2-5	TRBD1	CANSLTGGAVETQYF	TGTGCCAATAGCCTGACAGGGGGCGCGGTAGAGACCCAGTACTTC
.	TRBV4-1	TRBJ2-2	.	CASSQGGASTGELFF	TGTGCCAGCAGCCAGGGTGGCGCGAGCACCGGGGAGCTGTTTTTT
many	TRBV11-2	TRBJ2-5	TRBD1	CASSLNTGVQETQYF	TGTGCCAGCAGCCTCAACACAGGGGTCCAAGAGACCCAGTACTTC
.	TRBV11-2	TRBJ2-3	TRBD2	CASSLGAGDGDTRYF	TGTGCCAGCAGTTTAGGAGCGGGAGACGGTGATACGCGGTATTTT
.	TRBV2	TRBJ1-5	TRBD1	CASLAAGGSQPQHF	TGTGCCAGTCTGGCCGCAGGGGGCTCTCAGCCCCAGCATTTT
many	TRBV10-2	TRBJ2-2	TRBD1	CASRNGDSSGELFF	TGCGCCAGCAGAAACGGGGACAGCTCCGGGGAGCTGTTTTTT
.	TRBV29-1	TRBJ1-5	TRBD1	CSVVGQGIGQPQHF	TGCAGCGTTGTGGGACAGGGGATAGGTCAGCCCCAGCATTTT
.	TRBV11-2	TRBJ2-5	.	CASSLDHRRMTQYF	TGTGCCAGCAGCTTAGATCATAGGAGAATGACCCAGTACTTC
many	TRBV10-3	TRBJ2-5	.	CAISENRGGQETQYF	TGTGCCATCAGTGAGAACAGGGGAGGCCAAGAGACCCAGTACTTC
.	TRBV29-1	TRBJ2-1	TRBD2	CSVSQSGGLNEQFF	TGCAGCGTTTCTCAGAGCGGGGGACTCAATGAGCAGTTCTTC